The 11 T cell receptor beta chains presented below share a single source sample, sequenced in a study of patients and donors after allogeneic stem cell transplantation. TCRdb re-called the RT-PCR reads with MiXCR, one entry per CDR3 protein. The sample holds around 150,000 distinct CDR3 sequences; about a third are singletons and the top ten take 40% to 55%. Sequenced input: blood, either unsorted or a sorted T cell fraction (not recorded which). The receptors stem from a human donor who was either an allogeneic HSCT recipient or a stem cell or donor lymphocyte infusion donor (not recorded which). It is not recorded whose cells these are; they may come from a transplant donor.

Points on this clonotype: The junction departs from germline at one end; a sequencing error may be responsible. The chain has TRBV12-3 or TRBV12-4 and TRBJ1-2; D is unresolved. The CDR3 totals 14 residues. The CDR3 coding sequence is TGTACCAGCAGTTCCAGAGGCCCTAACTATGCCTACACCTTC. Protein: CTSSSRGPNYAYTF.

This sequence joins TRBV6-6 and TRBJ1-5, with 7 positions matching TRBD1. Germline V gene lookup returns CDR1 MNHNY and CDR2 SVGAGI (reference sequence). Trimming took 8 bases from V and 3 from J; bases not matched to a gene: 7. The CDR3 spans 14 residues. The CDR3 sequence: CASPSDRPNQPQHF. Here the CDR3 DNA reads TGTGCCAGCCCCTCGGACAGGCCCAATCAGCCCCAGCATTTT.

The rearrangement uses TRBV28 and TRBJ2-7; no clear D. V was cut by 8 bases and J by 2 bases, with 16 bases left in between. CDR1 is MDHEN, CDR2 SYDVKM, per germline. This CDR3 spans 14 amino acids. CDR3 loop: CASGVPSSAYEQYF. The CDR3 nucleotides are TGTGCCAGCGGTGTGCCTTCCTCTGCCTACGAGCAGTACTTC. The whole variable domain, remainder taken from reference TRBV28 and TRBJ2-7, is DVKVTQSSRYLVKRTGEKVFLECVQDMDHENMFWYRQDPGLGLRLIYFSYDVKMKEKGDIPEGYSVSREKKERFSLILESASTNQTSMYLCASGVPSSAYEQYFGPGTRLTVT.

This clonotype appeared many times. The chain is built from TRBV12-3 or TRBV12-4 and TRBJ2-3, with TRBD2 identical over 9 bases. The CDR3 sequence is 16 residues long. V was pared by 3 bases and J by 1 base, with 5 bases of the junction left unmatched. In DNA, the CDR3 is TGTGCCAGCAGTTTCCGACCTAGCGGGGGCACAGATACGCAGTATTTT. It specifies CASSFRPSGGTDTQYF.

This clonotype has just a few counts. The rearrangement joins TRBV12-3 or TRBV12-4 to TRBJ1-6; a possible D gene is TRBD1 (5 bases). This CDR3 comprises 13 residues. Trimming removed 5 bases at V and 10 bases at J, with 12 bases between. As DNA, the CDR3 is TGTGCCAGCAGTCCCGGGGGAGGATCACCCCTCCACTTT. The encoded protein is CASSPGGGSPLHF.

This chain links TRBV3-2 with TRBJ1-1. TRBV3-2 represents a pseudogene. The CDR3 covers 12 residues. CDR3 loop: CASSQVDPEAFF. CDR3 nucleotide sequence: TGTGCCAGCAGCCAAGTGGATCCTGAAGCTTTCTTT.

The V and J genes are TRBV6-5 and TRBJ1-6, with 7 bases lining up with TRBD1. Germline CDR1 reads MNHEY; CDR2 reads SVGAGI. The CDR3 runs 15 residues. V trimming: 0 bases; J trimming: 10 bases; junction bases outside the gene matches: 6. The DNA for the CDR3 is TGTGCCAGCAGTTACTCGAGCCACAGGGGCTCACCCCTCCACTTT. It encodes CASSYSSHRGSPLHF.

The chain uses TRBV12-3 or TRBV12-4 and TRBJ2-5; tentative D call: TRBD2 (6 bases). The CDR3 length is 17 residues. With 4 bases removed from V and 5 bases from J, the gap between germline ends came to 23 bases. This CDR3 reads CASSSIPLEGVRETQYF. The CDR3 region has the DNA TGTGCCAGCAGTTCGATACCCCTGGAGGGAGTAAGGGAGACCCAGTACTTC.

This clonotype was seen more than once but under ten times. This chain uses TRBV5-6 with TRBJ1-3; TRBD1 might be the D (6 bases). With 1 base removed from V and 4 bases from J, the gap between germline ends came to 12 bases. This CDR3 has 15 residues. From germline, CDR1 is SGHDT and CDR2 YYEEEE. The CDR3 DNA reads as TGTGCCAGCAGCTTGTACAGGGCGGGAGGAAACACCATATATTTT. Translated: CASSLYRAGGNTIYF. The entire variable domain, with the rest obtained from reference TRBV5-6 and TRBJ1-3, is as follows: DAGVTQSPTHLIKTRGQQVTLRCSPKSGHDTVSWYQQALGQGPQFIFQYYEEEERQRGNFPDRFSGHQFPNYSSELNVNALLLGDSALYLCASSLYRAGGNTIYFGEGSWLTVV.

This clonotype came up many times. V is TRBV28 and J is TRBJ1-5; tentatively, D is TRBD1 (6 bases). Trimming shortened V by 6 bases and J by 1 base, and 13 bases separated the two germline ends. The V gene's germline CDR1 is MDHEN and CDR2 SYDVKM. This CDR3 comprises 15 residues. Here the CDR3 reads CASSSGTQSNQPQHF. CDR3 coding DNA: TGTGCCAGCAGCTCCGGGACACAGAGCAATCAGCCCCAGCATTTT.

This clonotype was detected only a few times. This sequence joins TRBV7-9 and TRBJ1-2; D is undetermined. The CDR3 is 12 amino acids. V dropped 4 bases and J dropped 3 bases, with 6 bases sitting between them. Germline-derived CDR1 and CDR2 are SEHNR and FQNEAQ (reference sequence). The DNA for the CDR3 is TGTGCCAGCAGCTCGGACCACTATGGCTACACCTTC. This gives the protein CASSSDHYGYTF.